The 21 T cell receptor beta chains given below trace back to one sample, sequenced in a study of CD8+ T cells in alopecia areata. RNA, once extracted, was reverse transcribed into cDNA for use as the sequencing template. Clones were sequenced by immunoSEQ multiplex PCR, and TCRdb holds only the in-frame ones, with some missing. The sample has thousands of clones, approximately 70% seen once. Collection of lesional scalp punch biopsies and peripheral blood was performed in alopecia areata patients. Sequenced material: skin, taken at week 0. These receptors all stem from a human donor with alopecia areata.

V gene TRBV30 combines with J gene TRBJ1-2; D remains ambiguous. There are 11 residues in the CDR3. V lost 1 base and J lost 8, with 8 bases in between. Per germline, CDR1 GTSNPN and CDR2 SVGIG (reference sequence). CDR3 DNA: TGTGCCTGGAGTGCTCCCCGGGGCTACACCTTC. This gives the protein CAWSAPRGYTF.

This sequence joins TRBV7-2 and TRBJ2-7; D remains unclear. CDR3 length: 15 amino acids. Per the germline V gene, CDR1 is SGHTA and CDR2 is FQGNSA. V was clipped by 0 bases and J by 3 bases, with 12 bases between them. The CDR3: CASSLALRTSYEQYF. The CDR3 DNA sequence: TGTGCCAGCAGCTTAGCCCTTAGAACGAGCTACGAGCAGTACTTC. Full variable domain (remainder filled in from reference TRBV7-2 and TRBJ2-7): GAGVSQSPSNKVTEKGKDVELRCDPISGHTALYWYRQSLGQGLEFLIYFQGNSAPDKSGLPSDRFSAERTGGSVSTLTIQRTQQEDSAVYLCASSLALRTSYEQYFGPGTRLTVT.

The CDR3 sequence: CASSQDLAGGPDTQYF. The CDR3 bases are TGCGCCAGCAGCCAAGATCTAGCGGGGGGGCCAGATACGCAGTATTTT. The rearrangement links TRBV4-3 to TRBJ2-3, with TRBD2 matching over 12 bases. V trimming: 0 bases; J trimming: 4 bases; junction bases outside the gene matches: 2. The CDR3 has 16 residues. Germline V gene sequence: CDR1 LGHNA, CDR2 YSLEER.

The table lists this clone with a few counts. The chain joins TRBV4-1 to TRBJ1-2; D remains ambiguous. Looked up from germline, CDR1 is MGHRA and CDR2 is YSYEKL. Trimming removed 1 base from V and 0 bases from J, with 18 bases in between. This CDR3 has 18 amino acids. CDR3 nucleotide sequence: TGCGCCAGCAGCCAAGTCGATTTCCTTGGAAGTGCTAACTATGGCTACACCTTC. Its translation: CASSQVDFLGSANYGYTF.

Here the CDR3 reads CATSRTRERIEKLFF. CDR3 sequence (DNA): TGTGCCACCAGCAGGACCAGGGAAAGGATTGAAAAACTGTTTTTT. V is TRBV15 and J is TRBJ1-4; D might be TRBD1 (5 bases). Germline CDR1 and CDR2: LNHNV and YYDKDF (reference sequence). CDR3 length: 15 amino acids. The V end lost 3 bases, the J end lost 7 bases, and 15 bases lay between the germline ends. Full variable domain (rest looked up from reference TRBV15 and TRBJ1-4): DAMVIQNPRYQVTQFGKPVTLSCSQTLNHNVMYWYQQKSSQAPKLLFHYYDKDFNNEADTPDNFQSRRPNTSFCFLDIRSPGLGDTAMYLCATSRTRERIEKLFFGSGTQLSVL.

This clone appeared once. J is TRBJ2-1 and V is TRBV5-1; TRBD2 matches 12 bases. This CDR3 contains 16 residues. J lost 2 bases, V lost 8 bases, and 8 bases had no gene match. Germline CDR1 and CDR2: SGHRS and YFSETQ. The CDR3 loop reads CASSSGGGLTYNEQFF. CDR3 coding DNA: TGCGCCAGTTCTAGCGGGGGGGGGTTGACCTACAATGAGCAGTTCTTC.

This clone has more than one count but fewer than ten. The J gene is TRBJ1-6, the V gene TRBV6-5; D possibly corresponds to TRBD1 (6 bases). V lost 6 bases and J 10 bases, leaving 13 bases between the germline ends. The CDR3 is made up of 13 amino acids. The germline gives CDR1 MNHEY, CDR2 SVGAGI. This CDR3 reads CASSPQGNSPLHF. The CDR3 DNA follows: TGTGCCAGCAGCCCACAGGGAAACTCACCCCTCCACTTT.

The V gene is TRBV10-3, the J gene TRBJ1-5; D uncertain. The CDR3 sequence is 14 residues long. The germline gives CDR1 ENHRY, CDR2 SYGVKD. With 7 bases removed from V and 4 bases from J, the gap between germline ends came to 14 bases. The CDR3 bases are TGTGCCATCACCCACCCGGTCGGGAATCAGCCCCAGCATTTT. Its translation: CAITHPVGNQPQHF.

This clone was counted only a few times. The rearrangement links TRBV4-2 to TRBJ2-1; 9 bases are shared with TRBD2. This CDR3 has 16 residues. Germline V gene sequence: CDR1 LGHNA, CDR2 YNFKEQ. The ends lost 4 bases at V and 7 bases at J; junction bases unmatched: 11. The DNA of the CDR3 is TGTGCCAGCAGCCCGCGGAGCGGGGGGCAAATAAATGAGCAGTTCTTC. It is translated as CASSPRSGGQINEQFF.

This chain joins TRBV7-2 and TRBJ1-1; D gene ambiguous. The CDR3 runs 13 residues. Trimming left V 3 bases short and J 1 base short, with 6 bases between. Per germline, CDR1 SGHTA and CDR2 FQGNSA. CDR3: CASSFTENTEAFF. CDR3 in DNA: TGTGCCAGCAGCTTCACCGAGAACACTGAAGCTTTCTTT. The full variable domain, with the rest looked up from reference TRBV7-2 and TRBJ1-1, is GAGVSQSPSNKVTEKGKDVELRCDPISGHTALYWYRQSLGQGLEFLIYFQGNSAPDKSGLPSDRFSAERTGGSVSTLTIQRTQQEDSAVYLCASSFTENTEAFFGQGTRLTVV.

This clone was seen once. This chain uses TRBV6-1 with TRBJ2-5, with D possibly TRBD1 on 6 matching bases. The V gene's germline CDR1 is MNHNS and CDR2 SASEGT. The V and J ends lost 11 bases and 3 bases respectively, with 16 bases between them. The CDR3 extends over 13 amino acids. The CDR3 DNA follows: TGTGCCGCAGGGGCAGGGATGGAAGAGACCCAGTACTTC. It translates to CAAGAGMEETQYF.

This chain connects TRBV6-4 to TRBJ2-2, with 10 bases matching TRBD2. Per germline, CDR1 MRHNA and CDR2 SNTAGT. The CDR3 is 15 residues long. V shed 4 bases, J shed 3 bases, and the junction held 2 bases outside the gene matches. As DNA, the CDR3 is TGTGCCAGCAGTGTGCTAGCGGGGGACACCGGGGAGCTGTTTTTT. It codes for CASSVLAGDTGELFF.

This clone was counted only a few times. The genes are TRBV4-1 and TRBJ2-3; 9 bases are a match to TRBD2. CDR1 is MGHRA and CDR2 is YSYEKL in the germline V gene. The CDR3 length is 15 residues. The J segment lost 6 bases and the V segment lost 0 bases, leaving 4 bases of the junction unmatched. The CDR3 DNA reads as TGCGCCAGCAGCCAAGAGCGGGGGGGCCCGGATACGCAGTATTTT. Amino acids: CASSQERGGPDTQYF.

The rearrangement links TRBV12-5 to TRBJ1-3; D possibly corresponds to TRBD1 (5 bases). V was trimmed by 2 bases and J by 0 bases, leaving 20 bases between them. Germline CDR1 reads LGHNT; CDR2 reads FRNRAP. The CDR3 extends over 19 amino acids. The CDR3: CASGLRTRIPTISGNTIYF. In nucleotides, the CDR3 is TGTGCTAGTGGTTTGAGGACAAGGATCCCTACAATCTCTGGAAACACCATATATTTT.

This chain connects TRBV30 to TRBJ1-1, with unresolved D. Germline values: CDR1 GTSNPN, CDR2 SVGIG (reference sequence). Deletions cut 8 bases from V and 7 bases from J, with 11 bases between. The CDR3 is 10 residues long. In DNA, the CDR3 is TGTGCCGCTAGGGTCATTGAAGCTTTCTTT. The encoded protein is CAARVIEAFF.

The chain uses TRBV6-6 and TRBJ2-2; TRBD2 aligns across 7 bases. The CDR3 totals 14 residues. Germline trimming cut 5 bases from V and 11 bases from J; bases unmatched to any gene: 11. Germline V lookup: CDR1 MNHNY, CDR2 SVGAGI (reference sequence). The CDR3 nucleotides read TGTGCCAGCAGTAAGACTAGCAGCCTCGGCGAGCTGTTTTTT. It codes for CASSKTSSLGELFF.

This clone came up a few times. The CDR3 DNA reads as TGTGCCAGCAGCTTGCCTGTGGGGGGCGGCTATGGCTACACCTTC. Translating gives CASSLPVGGGYGYTF. V is TRBV5-4 and J is TRBJ1-2; D might be TRBD1 (6 bases). The V end lost 1 base, the J end lost 4 bases, and 14 bases lay between the germline ends. The germline V gene has CDR1 SGHNT and CDR2 YYREEE (reference sequence). CDR3 length: 15 amino acids.

V is TRBV7-2 and J is TRBJ2-3, with TRBD2 identical over 8 bases. V dropped 5 bases and J dropped 4; count of bases not matched to a gene: 14. Germline V gene lookup returns CDR1 SGHTA and CDR2 FQGNSA. This CDR3 region has 17 residues. The CDR3 region is CASSRLLRRGVADTQYF. The CDR3 DNA follows: TGTGCCAGCAGCCGCCTCCTTCGGCGGGGGGTAGCAGATACGCAGTATTTT.

The chain combines TRBV11-3 with TRBJ2-3; D is perhaps TRBD2 (5 bases). This CDR3 has 13 amino acids. Germline values: CDR1 SGHNT, CDR2 YENEEA. Trimming shortened V by 1 base and J by 4 bases, and 6 bases separated the two germline ends. The CDR3 here is CASSLAGSDTQYF. CDR3 DNA sequence: TGTGCCAGCAGCTTAGCGGGATCAGATACGCAGTATTTT. Full variable domain (remainder filled in from reference TRBV11-3 and TRBJ2-3): EAGVVQSPRYKIIEKKQPVAFWCNPISGHNTLYWYLQNLGQGPELLIRYENEEAVDDSQLPKDRFSAERLKGVDSTLKIQPAELGDSAVYLCASSLAGSDTQYFGPGTRLTVL.

V usage is TRBV4-3 and J usage is TRBJ1-6; possible D gene TRBD1, 6 bases. Germline loops: CDR1 LGHNA, CDR2 YSLEER. Trimming pared 0 bases from V and 11 bases from J, leaving 8 bases between. CDR3 size: 13 residues. CDR3 sequence: CASSQDGGAPLHF. In nucleotides, the CDR3 is TGCGCCAGCAGCCAAGATGGGGGCGCACCCCTCCACTTT.

The rearrangement uses TRBV7-2 and TRBJ2-5; TRBD2 agrees at 8 bases. The CDR3 consists of 15 residues. Looked up from germline, CDR1 is SGHTA and CDR2 is FQGNSA. The V and J ends lost 5 bases and 5 bases, in that order; junction bases with no gene match: 10. The CDR3 spells CASSPSGGPTETQYF. CDR3 in DNA: TGTGCCAGCAGCCCGAGCGGGGGCCCCACTGAGACCCAGTACTTC.